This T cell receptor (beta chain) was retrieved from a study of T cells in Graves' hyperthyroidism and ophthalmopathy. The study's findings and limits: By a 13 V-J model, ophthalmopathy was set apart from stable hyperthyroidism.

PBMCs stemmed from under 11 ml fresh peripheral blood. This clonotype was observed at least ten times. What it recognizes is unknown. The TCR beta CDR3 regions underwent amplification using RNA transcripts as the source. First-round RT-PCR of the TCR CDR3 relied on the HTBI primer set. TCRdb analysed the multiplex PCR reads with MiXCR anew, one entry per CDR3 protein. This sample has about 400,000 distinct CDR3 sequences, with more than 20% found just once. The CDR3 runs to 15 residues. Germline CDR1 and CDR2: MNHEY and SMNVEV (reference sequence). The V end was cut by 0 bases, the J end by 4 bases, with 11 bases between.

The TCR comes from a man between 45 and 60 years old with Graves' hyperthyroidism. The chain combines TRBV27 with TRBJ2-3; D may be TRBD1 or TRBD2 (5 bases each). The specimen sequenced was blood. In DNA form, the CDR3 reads TGTGCCAGCAGTTTATCGAGGGGAGTCGCAGATACGCAGTATTTT. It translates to CASSLSRGVADTQYF.